The 12 T cell receptor beta chains listed next were all sequenced from one sample in a study of cytomegalovirus exposure and HLA in healthy donors. PCR primers comprised 60 Vbeta and 13 Jbeta primers. Libraries were prepared by immunoSEQ multiplex PCR; TCRdb keeps only in-frame clonotypes and omits some of them. The sample contains around 120,000 clones, over 65% of which appear only once. Sample: PBMCs. Receptors were obtained from a female donor in good health and CMV-seropositive.

The chain couples TRBV11-2 to TRBJ1-2; D unresolved. Germline values: CDR1 SGHAT, CDR2 FQNNGV. The CDR3 covers 12 residues. Trimming left V 3 bases short and J 7 bases short, with 9 bases between. CDR3 DNA: TGTGCCAGCAGCTTCGGGGAAGGTGGCTACACCTTC. Protein product: CASSFGEGGYTF.

This chain links TRBV27 with TRBJ1-5; D remains ambiguous. Per germline, CDR1 MNHEY and CDR2 SMNVEV (reference sequence). The CDR3 loop spans 13 amino acids. V lost 5 bases and J 9 bases, leaving 14 bases between the germline ends. The CDR3 spells CASSARGHRPQHF. CDR3 bases: TGTGCCAGCAGTGCACGAGGGCACCGGCCCCAGCATTTT.

This sequence joins TRBV7-8 and TRBJ2-1, with a weak D call TRBD1 (5 bases). The CDR3 loop spans 16 amino acids. Germline V gives CDR1 SGHVS, CDR2 FQNEAQ. Trimming removed 1 base at V and 3 bases at J, with 13 bases between. CDR3 sequence reads: CASSLVRQLGYNEQFF. The CDR3 DNA reads as TGTGCCAGCAGCTTAGTGCGACAGTTGGGCTACAATGAGCAGTTCTTC.

The sample holds a few counts of this clone. The CDR3, as DNA: TGTGCCAGCACCGACAGCCTCAGGGGCAATCAGCCCCAGCATTTT. This codes for CASTDSLRGNQPQHF. The V gene is TRBV28, the J gene TRBJ1-5, with a possible D match to TRBD1 (5 bases). Between the trimmed V and J ends, which lost 7 bases and 2 bases, there was a span of 15 bases. Germline assignment: CDR1 MDHEN and CDR2 SYDVKM. CDR3 size: 15 residues.

The J gene is TRBJ2-1, the V gene TRBV4-1, with 9 bases fitting TRBD2. Germline V gives CDR1 MGHRA, CDR2 YSYEKL. This CDR3 spans 16 amino acids. With 4 bases clipped from V and 2 bases from J, the junction kept 6 bases outside the gene matches. The CDR3 sequence is CASSRLAGVAYNEQFF. The CDR3 bases are TGCGCCAGCAGCCGGTTAGCGGGAGTGGCCTACAATGAGCAGTTCTTC.

The chain carries TRBV5-1 and TRBJ2-1; TRBD2 matches at 7 bases. This CDR3 contains 15 residues. The V gene end was trimmed by 4 bases and the J gene end by 5 bases; junction bases not matched to a gene: 9. In germline, CDR1 is SGHRS, CDR2 YFSETQ. DNA of the CDR3: TGCGCCAGCAGCCTAATTAGCAGCGGGAACAATGAGCAGTTCTTC. Translating gives CASSLISSGNNEQFF.

V gene TRBV6-5 combines with J gene TRBJ2-1; D not resolved. In germline, CDR1 is MNHEY, CDR2 SVGAGI. V was shortened by 6 bases and J by 7 bases, with 10 bases between the two germline ends. CDR3 length equals 12 residues. As DNA, the CDR3 is TGTGCCAGCAGCTCTAAGTTGAATGAGCAGTTCTTC. Protein product: CASSSKLNEQFF.

The chain recombines TRBV7-2 with TRBJ1-2; D gene unclear. Germline lookup yields CDR1 SGHTA and CDR2 FQGNSA. The CDR3 runs to 12 residues. V lost 0 bases, J lost 6 bases, and 5 bases lay in between. CDR3 sequence: CASSLAGNGYTF. CDR3 nucleotides: TGTGCCAGCAGCTTAGCCGGGAATGGCTACACCTTC.

The V gene is TRBV6-1, the J gene TRBJ2-7; tentative D call: TRBD1 (6 bases). From germline, CDR1 is MNHNS and CDR2 SASEGT. The CDR3 consists of 13 residues. V was shortened by 6 bases and J by 0 bases, with 9 bases between the two germline ends. CDR3 sequence reads: CASSRGDSYEQYF. CDR3 bases: TGTGCCAGCAGCAGGGGCGACTCCTACGAGCAGTACTTC.

This clone is a singleton in its sample. This rearrangement joins TRBV7-2 to TRBJ2-5; 7 nucleotides line up with TRBD1. Per germline, CDR1 SGHTA and CDR2 FQGNSA. V shed 6 bases and J 4 bases; nucleotides not matched to a gene: 5. CDR3 length equals 13 residues. The CDR3 DNA follows: TGTGCCAGCAGTTTTAACAGGGGAGAGACCCAGTACTTC. This codes for CASSFNRGETQYF.

The chain is built from TRBV5-1 and TRBJ2-2; D remains ambiguous. The CDR3 is 12 residues long. V lost 4 bases to trimming and J lost 7 bases, with 8 bases between them. Germline V CDR1 and CDR2: SGHRS, YFSETQ. CDR3 in amino acids: CASSLPGGELFF. The DNA of the CDR3 is TGCGCCAGCAGCCTACCCGGCGGGGAGCTGTTTTTT.

The V gene is TRBV28, the J gene TRBJ1-3, with D unclear. CDR3 length equals 17 residues. Germline lookup yields CDR1 MDHEN and CDR2 SYDVKM. Deletions cut 5 bases from V and 0 bases from J, with 17 bases between. For the CDR3, the DNA is TGTGCCAGCAGTCCTCTATATCGAACCGGCTCTGGAAACACCATATATTTT. This codes for CASSPLYRTGSGNTIYF.